The rows below give T cell receptor beta chains drawn from one sample of a study of siplizumab effects on memory and regulatory T cells. The table came from immunoSEQ multiplex PCR; TCRdb's copy has only in-frame clones and leaves some out. The sample contains 9,500 to 11,000 clones, more than 35% of which appear only once. Their cognate antigens are unknown. The sequenced sample consisted of CFSE-low (dividing) CD8+ T cells sorted from an allogeneic mixed lymphocyte reaction. The receptors were sampled from a human donor in good health; the cells came from an allogeneic mixed lymphocyte reaction. Both conserved end residues are part of each CDR3. The order of the fields is D gene, clone size, J gene, V gene, CDR3 DNA, CDR3 protein. The D gene is left open where the match is weak. For some rows the clone size is stated as once, few or many, or as a class when expanded; others skip it.

D: NA; size: few; J: TRBJ1-1; V: TRBV7-9; DNA: TGTGCCAGCAGCTTGGGGCAGGGGAACACTGAAGCTTTCTTT; CDR3: CASSLGQGNTEAFF
D: NA; size: NA; J: TRBJ2-7; V: TRBV2; DNA: TGTGCCAGCAGTGGACGGAGAGTAAGCACCGGCGAGCAGTACTTC; CDR3: CASSGRRVSTGEQYF
D: NA; size: few; J: TRBJ1-1; V: TRBV19; DNA: TGTGCCAGTAGTATAGTCCCGGGGATTACGGCTGAAGCTTTCTTT; CDR3: CASSIVPGITAEAFF
D: TRBD2; size: NA; J: TRBJ2-7; V: TRBV30; DNA: TGTGCCTGGAGTACTGGACTAGCGAAGGGTGAGCAGTACTTC; CDR3: CAWSTGLAKGEQYF
D: NA; size: NA; J: TRBJ1-1; V: TRBV5-1; DNA: TGCGCCAGCAGCTTGGACGGGAACCCTGAAGCTTTCTTT; CDR3: CASSLDGNPEAFF
D: NA; size: NA; J: TRBJ1-2; V: TRBV15; DNA: TGTGCCACTTTAAAAAGGGTCTATGGCTACACCTTC; CDR3: CATLKRVYGYTF
D: NA; size: NA; J: TRBJ1-1; V: TRBV6-4; DNA: TGTGCCAGCAGTTACGGTGGGGGGACTGAAGCTTTCTTT; CDR3: CASSYGGGTEAFF
D: NA; size: NA; J: TRBJ1-6; V: TRBV27; DNA: TGTGCCAGCAGTGCAACAGTTTCGGCTTCCCTCCACTTT; CDR3: CASSATVSASLHF
D: NA; size: medium-sized; J: TRBJ1-1; V: TRBV27; DNA: TGTGCCAGCAGTTTATCAATCCCCCGGGGCATTGAAGCTTTCTTT; CDR3: CASSLSIPRGIEAFF
D: NA; size: NA; J: TRBJ2-7; V: TRBV5-6; DNA: TGCGCCAGCAGCCAAGGACGGCCCAGCTCCTACGAGCAGTACTTC; CDR3: CASSQGRPSSYEQYF
D: NA; size: NA; J: TRBJ1-1; V: TRBV6-6; DNA: TGTGCCAGCTGCGGGAGGGGGACGAACACTGAAGCTTTCTTT; CDR3: CASCGRGTNTEAFF
D: NA; size: NA; J: TRBJ2-7; V: TRBV7-8; DNA: TGTGCCAGCAGCTTCGGGTACTCCTACGAGCAGTACTTC; CDR3: CASSFGYSYEQYF
D: NA; size: NA; J: TRBJ1-1; V: TRBV6-1; DNA: TGTGCCAGCAGTATGGGTAATGAAGCTTTCTTT; CDR3: CASSMGNEAFF
D: TRBD2; size: NA; J: TRBJ2-1; V: TRBV5-4; DNA: TGTGCCAGCAGGCACGCGGGACTAGCCGGCTTCCGTGAGCAGTTCTTC; CDR3: CASRHAGLAGFREQFF
D: NA; size: NA; J: TRBJ2-7; V: TRBV29-1; DNA: TGCAGCGTTGAAAGGTTAGATAAGAACTCCTACGAGCAGTACTTC; CDR3: CSVERLDKNSYEQYF
D: TRBD2; size: NA; J: TRBJ2-7; V: TRBV5-1; DNA: TGCGCCAGCAGCCTGCAGGGACTAGGATACGAGCAGTACTTC; CDR3: CASSLQGLGYEQYF
D: TRBD1; size: NA; J: TRBJ1-2; V: TRBV15; DNA: TGTGCCACCACCTTGGGACAGGGAAACTATGGCTACACCTTC; CDR3: CATTLGQGNYGYTF
D: NA; size: medium-sized; J: TRBJ1-3; V: TRBV7-9; DNA: TGTGCCAGCAGCGCAGGCCAGGGTAACGGAAACACCATATATTTT; CDR3: CASSAGQGNGNTIYF
D: NA; size: medium-sized; J: TRBJ2-3; V: TRBV4-2; DNA: TGTGCCAGCAGCCAGCGCCCCGGCCAGCCCAATACGCAGTATTTT; CDR3: CASSQRPGQPNTQYF
D: TRBD2; size: few; J: TRBJ2-1; V: TRBV19; DNA: TGTGCCAGTAGTATAACTAGCGGGGGGTATGTGAATGAGCAGTTCTTC; CDR3: CASSITSGGYVNEQFF
D: TRBD1; size: NA; J: TRBJ1-4; V: TRBV4-2; DNA: TGTGCCAGCAGCAAAGGCAGGGGGGGAAAAACTGTTTTT; CDR3: CASSKGRGGKTVF
D: NA; size: once; J: TRBJ2-7; V: TRBV6-6; DNA: TGTGCCAGCAGTTACTCGAAAGGCTACGAGCAGTACTTC; CDR3: CASSYSKGYEQYF
D: TRBD2; size: NA; J: TRBJ2-1; V: TRBV4-3; DNA: TGCGCCAGCAGCCAAGTCGGGGGGGCGTACAATGAGCAGTTCTTC; CDR3: CASSQVGGAYNEQFF
D: NA; size: few; J: TRBJ2-5; V: TRBV7-6; DNA: TGTGCCAGCAGCTTAGGGTTGGGACTCCAAGAGACCCAGTACTTC; CDR3: CASSLGLGLQETQYF
D: NA; size: NA; J: TRBJ1-1; V: TRBV19; DNA: TGTGCCAGTAAAGTAACTGCGACGAACACTGAAGCTTTCTTT; CDR3: CASKVTATNTEAFF
D: TRBD1; size: NA; J: TRBJ1-1; V: TRBV19; DNA: TGTGCCAGTAGTATAGCCGGGACAGGGGGCGGAGGGGCTTTCTTT; CDR3: CASSIAGTGGGGAFF
D: NA; size: medium-sized; J: TRBJ1-1; V: TRBV4-1; DNA: TGCGCCAGCAGCCAAGGTGGGGGAAACACTGAAGCTTTCTTT; CDR3: CASSQGGGNTEAFF
D: NA; size: few; J: TRBJ2-7; V: TRBV27; DNA: TGTGCCAGCAGTTTACAGGGAAACTACGAGCAGTACTTC; CDR3: CASSLQGNYEQYF
D: NA; size: NA; J: TRBJ1-5; V: TRBV30; DNA: TGTGCCTGGAGTGTATCGGTCAGGGATCAGCCCCAGCATTTT; CDR3: CAWSVSVRDQPQHF
D: NA; size: once; J: TRBJ1-5; V: TRBV30; DNA: TGTGCCTGGAACCGGGACAGCAATCAGCCCCAGCATTTT; CDR3: CAWNRDSNQPQHF
D: TRBD2; size: medium-sized; J: TRBJ2-4; V: TRBV9; DNA: TGTGCCAGCAACGCGGGGGTAGCCAAAAACATTCAGTACTTC; CDR3: CASNAGVAKNIQYF
D: NA; size: medium-sized; J: TRBJ2-7; V: TRBV11-2; DNA: TGTGCCAGCAGCTTAGTAGACAGAAGCTCCTACGAGCAGTACTTC; CDR3: CASSLVDRSSYEQYF